Below, 4 T cell receptor beta chains from the same sample are listed, as sequenced in a study of regulatory T cells in long-lasting Graves disease. Regarding time point: newly diagnosed GD, antithyroid drugs for less than 3 months. Following extraction of RNA from PBMCs, that RNA was used to make the TCR library. Arm-PCR with iRepertoire HTBI primers amplified the CDR3 regions for these TCR beta libraries. TCRdb reprocessed the multiplex PCR reads with MiXCR, giving one entry per CDR3 protein. The data contain a few hundred thousand distinct CDR3 sequences, 13% of them seen just once; the ten biggest clones take up 10%. Separately, the same data were catalogued under a study of T cells in Graves' hyperthyroidism and ophthalmopathy.

This specimen consisted of peripheral blood mononuclear cells (PBMCs), obtained at new diagnosis, from a patient treated with antithyroid drugs. These receptor sequences come from a man aged 30-40 years with Graves disease.

A few counts support this clonotype. V gene TRBV2 combines with J gene TRBJ2-7, with TRBD2 matching 7 bases. There are 12 residues in the CDR3. Germline trimming cut 7 bases from V and 2 bases from J; bases unmatched to any gene: 2. Germline CDR1 and CDR2: SNHLY and FYNNEI. The CDR3 is CASTGRAYEQYF. As DNA, the CDR3 is TGTGCCAGCACAGGGAGGGCCTACGAGCAGTACTTC.

With regard to this clonotype: It is unclear where the CDR3 begins or ends on the DNA, so no DNA is shown, and the CDR3 is as TCRdb lists it. J is TRBJ2-2 and V is TRBV12-3 or TRBV12-4; TRBD2, as called in the table, went unchecked against the DNA. From its first to its last residue, the CDR3 has 23 amino acids. The CDR3 loop is CASSPSSRVYEQYFGPDTGELFF.

This clonotype occurred many times. The chain uses TRBV3-1 and TRBJ1-1, with 7 bases matching TRBD1. V was pared by 2 bases and J by 5 bases, with 8 bases of the junction left unmatched. The length of the CDR3 is 15 residues. The germline CDR1 and CDR2 sequences are LGHDT and YNNKEL (reference sequence). CDR3 protein: CASSQTGAVSTEAFF. The CDR3 nucleotides are TGTGCCAGCAGCCAAACAGGGGCGGTATCAACTGAAGCTTTCTTT.

The gene calls are TRBV20-1 and TRBJ2-3; the D gene is possibly TRBD1 (5 bases). The J call may be faulty, since TRBJ2-1 better matches the DNA end. From germline, CDR1 is DFQATT and CDR2 SNEGSKA (reference sequence). This CDR3 contains 16 residues. This CDR3 reads CSARAWAKGFWDEQFF. DNA of the CDR3: TGCAGTGCTAGAGCTTGGGCAAAGGGGTTTTGGGATGAGCAGTTCTTC.